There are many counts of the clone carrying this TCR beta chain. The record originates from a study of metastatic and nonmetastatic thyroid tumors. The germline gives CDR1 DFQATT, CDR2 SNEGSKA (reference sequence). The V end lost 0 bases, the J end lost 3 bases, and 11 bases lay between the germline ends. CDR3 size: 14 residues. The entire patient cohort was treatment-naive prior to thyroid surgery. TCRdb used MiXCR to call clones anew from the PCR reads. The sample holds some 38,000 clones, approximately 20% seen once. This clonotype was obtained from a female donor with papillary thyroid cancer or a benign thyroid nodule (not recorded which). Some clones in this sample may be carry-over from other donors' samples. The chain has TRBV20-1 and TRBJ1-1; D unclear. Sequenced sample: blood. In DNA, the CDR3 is TGCAGTGCTAGAGACGGGTCGAGGGACACTGAAGCTTTCTTT. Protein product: CSARDGSRDTEAFF.